This TCR beta chain came from a study of blood T cell repertoires in COVID-19. Some clones are missing from TCRdb's copy, which holds only in-frame ones; the method was immunoSEQ multiplex PCR. The table has 250,000 to 350,000 clones, roughly 89% seen once. Only a few counts were recorded for this clone. The CDR3 has 15 amino acids. Germline CDR1 SGDLS, CDR2 YYNGEE. Germline trimming cut 4 bases from V and 3 bases from J; bases unmatched to any gene: 7. This clonotype originated in a woman in her thirties or forties who had recovered from COVID-19. The sample comprised peripheral blood. The gene calls are TRBV9 and TRBJ2-1, with 7 bases aligning to TRBD2. The CDR3 coding sequence is TGTGCCAGCAGCCCCATAGCGGGCTTCTACAATGAGCAGTTCTTC. Protein product: CASSPIAGFYNEQFF.